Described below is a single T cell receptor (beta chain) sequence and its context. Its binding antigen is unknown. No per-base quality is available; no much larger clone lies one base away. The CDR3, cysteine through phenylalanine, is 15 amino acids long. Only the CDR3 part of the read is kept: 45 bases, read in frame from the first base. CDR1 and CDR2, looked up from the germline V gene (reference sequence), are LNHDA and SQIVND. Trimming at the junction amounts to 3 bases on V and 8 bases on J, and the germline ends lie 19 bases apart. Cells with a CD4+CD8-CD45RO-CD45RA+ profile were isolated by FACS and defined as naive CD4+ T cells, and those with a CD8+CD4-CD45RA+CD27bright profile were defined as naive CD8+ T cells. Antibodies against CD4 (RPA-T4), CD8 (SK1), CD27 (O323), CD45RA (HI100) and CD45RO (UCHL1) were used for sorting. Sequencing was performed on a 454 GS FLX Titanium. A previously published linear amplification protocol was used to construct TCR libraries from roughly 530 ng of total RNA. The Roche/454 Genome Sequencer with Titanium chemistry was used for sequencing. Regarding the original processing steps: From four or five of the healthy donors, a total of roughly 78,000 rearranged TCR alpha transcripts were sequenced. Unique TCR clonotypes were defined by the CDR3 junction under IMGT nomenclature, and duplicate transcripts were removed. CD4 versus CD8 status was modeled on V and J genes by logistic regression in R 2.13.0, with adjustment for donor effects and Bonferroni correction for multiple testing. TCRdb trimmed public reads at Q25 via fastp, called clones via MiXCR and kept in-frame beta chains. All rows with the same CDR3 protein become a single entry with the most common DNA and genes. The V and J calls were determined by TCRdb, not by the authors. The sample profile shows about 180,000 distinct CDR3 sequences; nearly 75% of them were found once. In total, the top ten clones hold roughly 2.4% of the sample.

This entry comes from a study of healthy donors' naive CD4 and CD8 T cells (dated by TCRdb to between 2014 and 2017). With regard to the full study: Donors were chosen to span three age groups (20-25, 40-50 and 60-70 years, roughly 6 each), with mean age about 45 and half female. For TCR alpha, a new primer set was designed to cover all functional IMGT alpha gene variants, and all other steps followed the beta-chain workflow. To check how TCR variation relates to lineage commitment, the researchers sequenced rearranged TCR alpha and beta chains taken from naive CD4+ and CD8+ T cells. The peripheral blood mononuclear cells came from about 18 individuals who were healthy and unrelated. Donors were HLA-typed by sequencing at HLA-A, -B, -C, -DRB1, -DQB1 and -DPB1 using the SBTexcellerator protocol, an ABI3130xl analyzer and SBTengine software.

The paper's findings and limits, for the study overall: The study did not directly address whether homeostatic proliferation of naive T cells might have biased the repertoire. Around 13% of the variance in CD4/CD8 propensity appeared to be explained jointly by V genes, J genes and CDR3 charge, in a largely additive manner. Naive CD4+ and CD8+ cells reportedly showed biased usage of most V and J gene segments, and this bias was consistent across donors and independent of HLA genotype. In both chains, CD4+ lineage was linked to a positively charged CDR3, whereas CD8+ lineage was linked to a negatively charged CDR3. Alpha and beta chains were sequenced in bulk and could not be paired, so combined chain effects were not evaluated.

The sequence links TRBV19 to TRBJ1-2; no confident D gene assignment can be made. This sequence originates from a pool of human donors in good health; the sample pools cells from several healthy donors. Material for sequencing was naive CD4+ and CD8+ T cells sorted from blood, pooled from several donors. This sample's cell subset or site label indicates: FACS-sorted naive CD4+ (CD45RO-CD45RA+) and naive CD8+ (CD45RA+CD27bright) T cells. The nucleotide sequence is TGTGCCAGTAGTATTCCAGGACGGGAAAGAGAGGGCTACACCTTC. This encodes CASSIPGREREGYTF.